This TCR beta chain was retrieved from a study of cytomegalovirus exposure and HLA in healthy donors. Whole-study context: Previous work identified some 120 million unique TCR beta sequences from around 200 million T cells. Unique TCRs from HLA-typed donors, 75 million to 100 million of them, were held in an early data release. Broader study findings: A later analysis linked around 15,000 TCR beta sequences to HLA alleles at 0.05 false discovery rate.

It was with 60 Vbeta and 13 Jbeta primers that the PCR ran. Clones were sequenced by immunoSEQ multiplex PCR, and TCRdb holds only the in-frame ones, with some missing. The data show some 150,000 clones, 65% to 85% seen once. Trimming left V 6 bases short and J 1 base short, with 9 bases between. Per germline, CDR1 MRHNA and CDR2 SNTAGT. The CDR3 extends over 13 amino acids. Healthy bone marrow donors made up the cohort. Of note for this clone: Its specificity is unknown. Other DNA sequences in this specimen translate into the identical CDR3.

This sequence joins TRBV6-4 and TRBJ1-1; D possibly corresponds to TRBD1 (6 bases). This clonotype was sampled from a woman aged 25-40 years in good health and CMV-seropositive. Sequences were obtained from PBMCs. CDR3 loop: CASRGGENTEAFF. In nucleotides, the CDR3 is TGTGCCAGCAGAGGGGGGGAGAACACTGAAGCTTTCTTT.